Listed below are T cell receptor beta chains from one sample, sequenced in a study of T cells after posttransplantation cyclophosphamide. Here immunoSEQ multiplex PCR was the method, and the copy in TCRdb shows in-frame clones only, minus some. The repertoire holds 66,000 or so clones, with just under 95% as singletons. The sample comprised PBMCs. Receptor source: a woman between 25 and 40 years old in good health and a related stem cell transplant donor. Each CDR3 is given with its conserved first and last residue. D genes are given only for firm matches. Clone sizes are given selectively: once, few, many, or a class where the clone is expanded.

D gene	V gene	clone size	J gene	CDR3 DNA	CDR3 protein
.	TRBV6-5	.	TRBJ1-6	TGTGCCAGCAGTCCCCGACAGAATTCACCCCTCCACTTT	CASSPRQNSPLHF
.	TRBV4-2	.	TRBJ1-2	TGTGCCAGCAGCCAAGATCCGCCGAGCGCAGGAAGCCCCTCATTGGAGAAGGGCTACACCTTC	CASSQDPPSAGSPSLEKGYTF
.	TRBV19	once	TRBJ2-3	TGTGCCAGTACCCGTGGGGTCCCCACAGATACGCAGTATTTT	CASTRGVPTDTQYF
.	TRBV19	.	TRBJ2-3	TGTGCCAGTAGTACGCTGAGGACTCGCACAGATACGCAGTATTTT	CASSTLRTRTDTQYF
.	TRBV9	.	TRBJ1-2	TGTGCCAGCACCGGTACCGATAACTATGGCTACACCTTC	CASTGTDNYGYTF
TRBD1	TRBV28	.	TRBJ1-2	TGTGCCAGCAGCTCCTCCGGGACAGGGGTATATGGCTACACCTTC	CASSSSGTGVYGYTF
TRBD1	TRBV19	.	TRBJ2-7	TGTGCCAGTAGTAAAATTGGGGGGACAGGATTCTACGAGCAGTACTTC	CASSKIGGTGFYEQYF
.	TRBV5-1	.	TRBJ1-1	TGCGCCAGCAGCGCCGGATTGGGGAGCACTGAAGCTTTCTTT	CASSAGLGSTEAFF
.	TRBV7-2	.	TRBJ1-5	TGTGCCAGCAGCTTAAGCAATCAGCCCCAGCATTTT	CASSLSNQPQHF
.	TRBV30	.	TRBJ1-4	TGTGCCTGGAGTTCCCGGGGGGCGGGTGAAAAACTGTTTTTT	CAWSSRGAGEKLFF
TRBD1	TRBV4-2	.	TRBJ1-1	TGTGCCAGCAGCCGGGGACAGCTGGACACTGAAGCTTTCTTT	CASSRGQLDTEAFF
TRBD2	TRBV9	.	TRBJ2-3	TGTGCCAGCAGCGTAGCGGGGGGGCACACAGATACGCAGTATTTT	CASSVAGGHTDTQYF
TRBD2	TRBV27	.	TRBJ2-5	TGTGCCAGCAGTACTACCGGGACTAGCGAAAACCAGTACTTC	CASSTTGTSENQYF
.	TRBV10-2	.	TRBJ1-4	TGCGCCAGTCGACAGCTTAATGAAAAACTGTTTTTT	CASRQLNEKLFF
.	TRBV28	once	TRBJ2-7	TGTGCCAGCAGTTTCCCGACGGGACGGACCTACGAGCAGTACTTC	CASSFPTGRTYEQYF